This T cell receptor (beta chain) was found in a study of shared clonotypes between healthy human individuals. V dropped 1 base and J dropped 8 bases, with 6 bases sitting between them. CDR1 and CDR2 (germline): LNHDA, SQIVND (reference sequence). The CDR3 runs to 12 residues. Using immunoSEQ multiplex PCR, the repertoire was profiled, and TCRdb retains in-frame clones only, with some absent. This table has about 470,000 clones, around 75% appearing once. The rearrangement links TRBV19 to TRBJ2-1; D unclear. This TCR was sampled from a woman between 40 and 55 years old in good health. Some clones in this sample may be carry-over from other donors' samples. Sequences were obtained from PBMCs. The CDR3 sequence: CASSIGGYEQFF. CDR3 coding DNA: TGTGCCAGTAGTATAGGAGGTTATGAGCAGTTCTTC.